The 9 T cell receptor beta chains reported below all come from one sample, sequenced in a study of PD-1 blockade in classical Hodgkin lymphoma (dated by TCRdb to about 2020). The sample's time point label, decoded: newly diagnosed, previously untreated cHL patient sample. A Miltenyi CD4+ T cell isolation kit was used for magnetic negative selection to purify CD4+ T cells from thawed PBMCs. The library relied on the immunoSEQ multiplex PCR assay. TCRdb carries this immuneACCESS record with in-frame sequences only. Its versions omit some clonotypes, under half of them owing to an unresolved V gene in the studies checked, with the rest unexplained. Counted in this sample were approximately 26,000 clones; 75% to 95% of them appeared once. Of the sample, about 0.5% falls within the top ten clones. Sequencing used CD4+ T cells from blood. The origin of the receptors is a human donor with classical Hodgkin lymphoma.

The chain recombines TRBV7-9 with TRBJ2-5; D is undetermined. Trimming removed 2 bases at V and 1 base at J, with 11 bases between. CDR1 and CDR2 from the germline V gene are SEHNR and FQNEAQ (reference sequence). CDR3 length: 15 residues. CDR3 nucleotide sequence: TGTGCCAGCAGCTTATATAGGGCAGGCCAAGAGACCCAGTACTTC. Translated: CASSLYRAGQETQYF.

In DNA, the CDR3 is TGTGCCAGCAATTACCTAGCGGACTACGAGCAGTACTTC. This gives the protein CASNYLADYEQYF. The chain carries TRBV2 and TRBJ2-7; 7 bases agree with TRBD2. Germline assignment: CDR1 SNHLY and CDR2 FYNNEI. This CDR3 is 13 amino acids long. V shed 7 bases and J 3 bases; nucleotides not matched to a gene: 6. Full variable domain (rest looked up from reference TRBV2 and TRBJ2-7): EPEVTQTPSHQVTQMGQEVILRCVPISNHLYFYWYRQILGQKVEFLVSFYNNEISEKSEIFDDQFSVERPDGSNFTLKIRSTKLEDSAMYFCASNYLADYEQYFGPGTRLTVT.

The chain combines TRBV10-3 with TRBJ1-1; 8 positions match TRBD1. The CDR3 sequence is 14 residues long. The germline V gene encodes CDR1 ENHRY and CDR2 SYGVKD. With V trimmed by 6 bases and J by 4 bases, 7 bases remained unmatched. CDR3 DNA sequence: TGTGCCATCAGGACAGGGGAACAGGGCACTGAAGCTTTCTTT. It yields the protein CAIRTGEQGTEAFF.

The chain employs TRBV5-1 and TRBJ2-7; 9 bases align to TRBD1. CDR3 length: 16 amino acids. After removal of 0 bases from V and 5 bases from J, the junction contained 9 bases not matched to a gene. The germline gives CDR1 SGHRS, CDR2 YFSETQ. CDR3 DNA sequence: TGCGCCAGCAGCTTGGATGCCGGGACAGGGAAGAACGAGCAGTACTTC. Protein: CASSLDAGTGKNEQYF. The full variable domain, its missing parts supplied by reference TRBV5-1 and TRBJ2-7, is KAGVTQTPRYLIKTRGQQVTLSCSPISGHRSVSWYQQTPGQGLQFLFEYFSETQRNKGNFPGRFSGRQFSNSRSEMNVSTLELGDSALYLCASSLDAGTGKNEQYFGPGTRLTVT.

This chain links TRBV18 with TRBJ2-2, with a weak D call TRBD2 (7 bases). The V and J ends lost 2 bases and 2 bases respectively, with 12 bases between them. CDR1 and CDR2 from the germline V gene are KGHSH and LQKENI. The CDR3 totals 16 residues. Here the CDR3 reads CASSPRGGANTGELFF. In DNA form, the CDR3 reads TGTGCCAGCTCACCAAGAGGGGGGGCCAACACCGGGGAGCTGTTTTTT.

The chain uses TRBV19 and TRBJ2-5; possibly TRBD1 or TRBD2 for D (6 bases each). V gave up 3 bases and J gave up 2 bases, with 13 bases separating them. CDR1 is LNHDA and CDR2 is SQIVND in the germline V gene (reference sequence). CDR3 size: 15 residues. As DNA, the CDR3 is TGTGCCAGTAGTATTAGGGGGGCCCGTCAAGAGACCCAGTACTTC. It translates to CASSIRGARQETQYF.

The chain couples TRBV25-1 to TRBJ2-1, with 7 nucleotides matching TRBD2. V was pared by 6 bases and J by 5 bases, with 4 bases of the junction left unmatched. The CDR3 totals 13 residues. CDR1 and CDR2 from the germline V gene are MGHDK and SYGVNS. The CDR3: CASRPGLHNEQFF. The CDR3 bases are TGTGCCAGCAGACCGGGACTACACAATGAGCAGTTCTTC.

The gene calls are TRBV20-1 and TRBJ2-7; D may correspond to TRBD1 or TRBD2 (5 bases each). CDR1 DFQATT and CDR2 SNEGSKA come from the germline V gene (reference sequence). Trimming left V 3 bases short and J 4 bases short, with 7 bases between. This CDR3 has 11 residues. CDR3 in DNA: TGCAGTGCTAGGGGACCGTACGAGCAGTACTTC. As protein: CSARGPYEQYF.

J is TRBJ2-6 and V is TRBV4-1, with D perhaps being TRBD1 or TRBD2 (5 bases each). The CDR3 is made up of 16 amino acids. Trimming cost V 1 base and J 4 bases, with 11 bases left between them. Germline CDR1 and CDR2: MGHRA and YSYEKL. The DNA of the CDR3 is TGCGCCAGCAGCCAAGCGTTCGGGGCCGGGGCCAACGTCCTGACTTTC. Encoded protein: CASSQAFGAGANVLTF.